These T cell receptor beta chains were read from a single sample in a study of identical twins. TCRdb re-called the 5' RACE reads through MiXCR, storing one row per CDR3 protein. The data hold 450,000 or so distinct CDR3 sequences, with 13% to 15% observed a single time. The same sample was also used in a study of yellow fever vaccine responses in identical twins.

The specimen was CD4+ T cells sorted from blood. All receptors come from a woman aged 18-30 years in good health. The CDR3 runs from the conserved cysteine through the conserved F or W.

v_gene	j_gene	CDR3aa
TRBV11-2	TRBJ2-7	CASSLVGLAGGDSYEQYF
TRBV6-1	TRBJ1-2	CASSGPGQGWGYTF
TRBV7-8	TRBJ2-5	CASSSETSQYF
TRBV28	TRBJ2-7	CASSFLAGGEQYF
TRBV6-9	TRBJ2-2	CASSVTSGSMVLGELFF
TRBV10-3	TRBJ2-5	CAIKVTQTQYF
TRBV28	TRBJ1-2	CASSQSNGGYGYTF
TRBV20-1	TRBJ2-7	CSARDLTGVTYEQYF
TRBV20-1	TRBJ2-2	CSARERGSTSTGELFF
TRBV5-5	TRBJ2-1	CASSFQGYNEQFF